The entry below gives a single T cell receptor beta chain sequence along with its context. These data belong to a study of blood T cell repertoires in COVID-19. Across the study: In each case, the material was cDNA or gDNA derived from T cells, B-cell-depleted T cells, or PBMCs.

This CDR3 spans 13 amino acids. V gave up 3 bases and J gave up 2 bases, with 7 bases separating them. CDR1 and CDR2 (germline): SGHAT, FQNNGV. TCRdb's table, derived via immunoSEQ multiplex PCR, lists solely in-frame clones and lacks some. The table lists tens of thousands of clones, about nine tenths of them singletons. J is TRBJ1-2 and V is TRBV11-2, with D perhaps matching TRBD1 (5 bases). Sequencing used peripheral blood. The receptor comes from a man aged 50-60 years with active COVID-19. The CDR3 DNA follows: TGTGCCAGCAGCTTTGACAGAAACTATGGCTACACCTTC. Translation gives CASSFDRNYGYTF. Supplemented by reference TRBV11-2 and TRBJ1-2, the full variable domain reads EAGVAQSPRYKIIEKRQSVAFWCNPISGHATLYWYQQILGQGPKLLIQFQNNGVVDDSQLPKDRFSAERLKGVDSTLKIQPAKLEDSAVYLCASSFDRNYGYTFGSGTRLTVV.